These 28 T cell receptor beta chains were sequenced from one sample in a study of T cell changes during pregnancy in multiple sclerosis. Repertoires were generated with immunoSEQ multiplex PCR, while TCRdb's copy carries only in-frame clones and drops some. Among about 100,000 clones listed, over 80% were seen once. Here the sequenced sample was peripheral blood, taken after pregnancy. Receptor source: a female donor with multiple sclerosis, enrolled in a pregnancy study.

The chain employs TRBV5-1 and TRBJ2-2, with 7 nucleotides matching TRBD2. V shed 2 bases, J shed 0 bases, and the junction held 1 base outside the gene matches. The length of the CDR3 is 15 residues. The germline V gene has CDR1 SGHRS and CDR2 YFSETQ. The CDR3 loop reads CASSFGGSNTGELFF. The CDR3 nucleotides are TGCGCCAGCAGCTTCGGGGGGTCGAACACCGGGGAGCTGTTTTTT. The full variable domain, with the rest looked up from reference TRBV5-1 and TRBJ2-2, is KAGVTQTPRYLIKTRGQQVTLSCSPISGHRSVSWYQQTPGQGLQFLFEYFSETQRNKGNFPGRFSGRQFSNSRSEMNVSTLELGDSALYLCASSFGGSNTGELFFGEGSRLTVL.

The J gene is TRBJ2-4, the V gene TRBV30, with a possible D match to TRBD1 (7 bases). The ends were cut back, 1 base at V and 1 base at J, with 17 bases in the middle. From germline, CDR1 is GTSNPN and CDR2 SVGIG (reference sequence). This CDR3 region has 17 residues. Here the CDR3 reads CAWSEGASGAAKNIQYF. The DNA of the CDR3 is TGTGCCTGGAGTGAGGGGGCTTCGGGGGCGGCCAAAAACATTCAGTACTTC.

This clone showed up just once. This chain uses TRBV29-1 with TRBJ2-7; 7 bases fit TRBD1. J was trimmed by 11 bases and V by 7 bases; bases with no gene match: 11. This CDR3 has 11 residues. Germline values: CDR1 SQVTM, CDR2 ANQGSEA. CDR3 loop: CSGRTGPLEYF. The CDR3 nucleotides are TGCAGCGGACGGACAGGCCCCTTGGAGTACTTC.

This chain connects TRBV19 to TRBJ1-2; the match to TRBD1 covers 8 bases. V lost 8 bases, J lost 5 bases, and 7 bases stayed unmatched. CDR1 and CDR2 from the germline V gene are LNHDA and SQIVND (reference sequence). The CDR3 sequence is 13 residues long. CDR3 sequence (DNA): TGTGCCAGTGCCGGACAGGGAGGTTATGGCTACACCTTC. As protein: CASAGQGGYGYTF.

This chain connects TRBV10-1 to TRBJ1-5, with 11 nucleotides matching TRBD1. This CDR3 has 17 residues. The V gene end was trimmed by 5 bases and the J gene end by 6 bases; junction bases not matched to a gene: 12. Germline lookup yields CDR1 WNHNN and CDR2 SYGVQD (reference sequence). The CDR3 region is CASSRPSGQGGVQPQHF. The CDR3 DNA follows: TGCGCCAGCAGTCGACCATCGGGACAGGGGGGGGTTCAGCCCCAGCATTTT.

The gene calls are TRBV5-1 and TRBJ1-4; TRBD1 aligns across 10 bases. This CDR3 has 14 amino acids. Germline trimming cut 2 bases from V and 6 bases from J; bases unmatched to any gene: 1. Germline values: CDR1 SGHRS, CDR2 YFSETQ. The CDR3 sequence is CASSFGTGDEKLFF. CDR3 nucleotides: TGCGCCAGCAGCTTCGGGACAGGGGATGAAAAACTGTTTTTT.

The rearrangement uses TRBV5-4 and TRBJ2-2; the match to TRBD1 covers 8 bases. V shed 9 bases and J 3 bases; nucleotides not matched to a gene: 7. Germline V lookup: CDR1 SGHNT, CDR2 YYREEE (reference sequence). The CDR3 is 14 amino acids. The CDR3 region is CATTGTGDTGELFF. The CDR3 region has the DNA TGTGCCACGACCGGGACAGGCGACACCGGGGAGCTGTTTTTT.

The CDR3 nucleotides read TGTGCCAGCAGTCATACAACGAACACTGAAGCTTTCTTT. This encodes CASSHTTNTEAFF. The rearrangement links TRBV6-5 to TRBJ1-1; D is unresolved. The CDR3 is 13 residues long. Trimming removed 5 bases at V and 1 base at J, with 8 bases between. Germline V gene lookup returns CDR1 MNHEY and CDR2 SVGAGI.

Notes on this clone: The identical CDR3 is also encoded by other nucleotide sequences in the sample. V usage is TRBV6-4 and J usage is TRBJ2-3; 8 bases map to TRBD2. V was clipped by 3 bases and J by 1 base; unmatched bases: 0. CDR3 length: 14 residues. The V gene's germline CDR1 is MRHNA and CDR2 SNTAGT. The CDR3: CASSEAGGTDTQYF. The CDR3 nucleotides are TGTGCCAGCAGTGAAGCGGGGGGCACAGATACGCAGTATTTT.

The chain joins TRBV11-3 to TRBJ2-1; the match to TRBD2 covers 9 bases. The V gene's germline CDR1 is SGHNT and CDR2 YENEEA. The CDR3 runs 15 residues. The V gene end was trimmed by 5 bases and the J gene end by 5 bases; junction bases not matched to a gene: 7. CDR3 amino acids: CASSRQRGDNNEQFF. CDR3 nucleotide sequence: TGTGCCAGCAGCCGGCAGCGGGGGGATAACAATGAGCAGTTCTTC.

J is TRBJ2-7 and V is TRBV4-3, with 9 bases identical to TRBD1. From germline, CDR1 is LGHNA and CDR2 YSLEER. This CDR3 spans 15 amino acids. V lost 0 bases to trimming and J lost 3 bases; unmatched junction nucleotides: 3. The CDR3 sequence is CASSQDRTGDYEQYF. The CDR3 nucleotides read TGCGCCAGCAGCCAAGATCGGACAGGGGACTACGAGCAGTACTTC.

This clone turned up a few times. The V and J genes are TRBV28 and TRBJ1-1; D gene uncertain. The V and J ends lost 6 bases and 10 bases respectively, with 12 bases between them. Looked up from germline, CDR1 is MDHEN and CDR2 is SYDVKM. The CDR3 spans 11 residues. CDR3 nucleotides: TGTGCCAGCAGCCAGACCCGGGGAGCTTTCTTT. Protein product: CASSQTRGAFF.

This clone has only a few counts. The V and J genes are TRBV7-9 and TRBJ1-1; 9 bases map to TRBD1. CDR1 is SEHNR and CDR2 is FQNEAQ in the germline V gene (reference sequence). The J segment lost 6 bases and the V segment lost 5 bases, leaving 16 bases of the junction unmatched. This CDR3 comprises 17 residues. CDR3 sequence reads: CASSPRSSTGGGAEAFF. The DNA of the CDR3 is TGTGCCAGCAGCCCACGAAGCTCGACAGGGGGAGGCGCTGAAGCTTTCTTT.

CDR3 in DNA: TGTGCCAGCAGCTTAAGGGAGGCTAGAGGGAATGAGCAGTTCTTC. Protein: CASSLREARGNEQFF. The gene calls are TRBV7-2 and TRBJ2-1, with a tentative D call TRBD2 (6 bases). The germline V and J ends were trimmed by 2 bases and 7 bases, with 15 bases remaining between them. The CDR3 totals 15 residues. Looked up from germline, CDR1 is SGHTA and CDR2 is FQGNSA.

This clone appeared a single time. CDR3 DNA sequence: TGTGCCAGCAGCCCCTCACTAGCGGGAAGAACAGATACGCAGTATTTT. It encodes CASSPSLAGRTDTQYF. The chain has TRBV5-4 and TRBJ2-3; 10 bases agree with TRBD2. J gave up 3 bases and V 4 bases, and 8 bases lay outside the gene matches. Germline V CDR1 and CDR2: SGHNT, YYREEE (reference sequence). The CDR3 runs to 16 residues.

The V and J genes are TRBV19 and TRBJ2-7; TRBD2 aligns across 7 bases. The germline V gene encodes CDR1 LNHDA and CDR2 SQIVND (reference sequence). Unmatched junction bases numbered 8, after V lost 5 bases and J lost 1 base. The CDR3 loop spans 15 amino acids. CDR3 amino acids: CASSPSQGGSYEQYF. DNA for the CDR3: TGTGCCAGTAGTCCTTCGCAGGGAGGGTCCTACGAGCAGTACTTC.

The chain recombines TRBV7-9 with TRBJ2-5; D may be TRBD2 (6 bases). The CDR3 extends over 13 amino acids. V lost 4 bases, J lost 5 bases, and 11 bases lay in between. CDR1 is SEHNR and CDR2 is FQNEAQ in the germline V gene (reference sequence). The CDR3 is CASSWGDRETQYF. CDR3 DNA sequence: TGTGCCAGCAGCTGGGGGGATCGGGAGACCCAGTACTTC.

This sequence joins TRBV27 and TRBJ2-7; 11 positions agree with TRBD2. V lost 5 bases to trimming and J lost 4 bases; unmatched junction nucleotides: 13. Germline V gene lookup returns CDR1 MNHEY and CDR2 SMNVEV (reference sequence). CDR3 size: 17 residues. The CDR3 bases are TGTGCCAGCAGTACCACCCCCTTCGGGACTAGCGGATACGAGCAGTACTTC. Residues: CASSTTPFGTSGYEQYF.

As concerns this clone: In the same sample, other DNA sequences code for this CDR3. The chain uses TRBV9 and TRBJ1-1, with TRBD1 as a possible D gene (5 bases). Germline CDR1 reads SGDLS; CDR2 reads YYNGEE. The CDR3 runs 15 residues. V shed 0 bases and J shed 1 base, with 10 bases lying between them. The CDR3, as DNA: TGTGCCAGCAGCGTAGGGGGTCAGGGGAACACTGAAGCTTTCTTT. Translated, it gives CASSVGGQGNTEAFF.

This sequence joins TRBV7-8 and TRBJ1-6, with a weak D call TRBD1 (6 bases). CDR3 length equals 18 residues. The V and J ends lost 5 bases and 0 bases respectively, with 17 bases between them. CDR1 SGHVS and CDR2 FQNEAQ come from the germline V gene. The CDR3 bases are TGTGCCAGCAGCCGTGGACAGTCCTTCAGCTCCTATAATTCACCCCTCCACTTT. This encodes CASSRGQSFSSYNSPLHF.

The CDR3 reads CASSLEMRYTDTQYF. The CDR3 DNA reads TGCGCCAGCAGCTTGGAAATGCGGTACACAGATACGCAGTATTTT. The V call is TRBV5-1, the J call TRBJ2-3; D call uncertain. Trimming took off 0 bases at V and 2 bases at J, with 10 bases between the two ends. The CDR3 sequence is 15 residues long. Per the germline V gene, CDR1 is SGHRS and CDR2 is YFSETQ.

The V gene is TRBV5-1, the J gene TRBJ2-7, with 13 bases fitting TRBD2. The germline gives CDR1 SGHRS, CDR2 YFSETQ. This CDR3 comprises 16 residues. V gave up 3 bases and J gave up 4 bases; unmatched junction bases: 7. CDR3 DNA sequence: TGCGCCAGCAGCTCAAAGGGACTAGCGGGAATATACGAGCAGTACTTC. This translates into CASSSKGLAGIYEQYF.

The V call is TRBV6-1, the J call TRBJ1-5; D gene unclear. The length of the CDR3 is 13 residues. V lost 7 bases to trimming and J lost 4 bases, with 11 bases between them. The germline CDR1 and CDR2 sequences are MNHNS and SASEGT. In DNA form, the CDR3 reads TGTGCCAGCACCGGACGGGGTAATCAGCCCCAGCATTTT. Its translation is CASTGRGNQPQHF.

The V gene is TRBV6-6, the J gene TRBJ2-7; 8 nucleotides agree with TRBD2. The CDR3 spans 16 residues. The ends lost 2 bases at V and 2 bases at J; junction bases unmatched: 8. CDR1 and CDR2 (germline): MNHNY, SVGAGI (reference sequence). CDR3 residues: CASSYGSLAGTYEQYF. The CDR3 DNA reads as TGTGCCAGCAGTTACGGGTCTTTAGCGGGGACCTACGAGCAGTACTTC.

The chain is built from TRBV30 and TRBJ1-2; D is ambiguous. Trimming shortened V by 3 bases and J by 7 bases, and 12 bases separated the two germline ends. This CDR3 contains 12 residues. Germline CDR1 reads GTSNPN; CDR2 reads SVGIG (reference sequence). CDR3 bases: TGTGCCTGGAGCTGGGTATCGGGTGGCTACACCTTC. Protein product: CAWSWVSGGYTF.

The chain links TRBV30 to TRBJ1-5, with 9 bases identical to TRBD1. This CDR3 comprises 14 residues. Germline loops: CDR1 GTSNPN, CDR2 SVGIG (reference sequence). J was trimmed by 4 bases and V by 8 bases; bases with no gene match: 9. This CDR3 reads CAGRDRDGNQPQHF. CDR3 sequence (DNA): TGTGCCGGACGGGACAGGGACGGGAATCAGCCCCAGCATTTT.

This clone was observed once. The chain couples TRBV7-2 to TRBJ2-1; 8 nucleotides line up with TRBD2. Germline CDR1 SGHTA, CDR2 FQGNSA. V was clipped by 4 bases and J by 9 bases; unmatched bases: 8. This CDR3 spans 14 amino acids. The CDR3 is CASSSGLDGAEQFF. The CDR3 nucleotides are TGTGCCAGCAGCTCGGGACTAGACGGGGCTGAGCAGTTCTTC.

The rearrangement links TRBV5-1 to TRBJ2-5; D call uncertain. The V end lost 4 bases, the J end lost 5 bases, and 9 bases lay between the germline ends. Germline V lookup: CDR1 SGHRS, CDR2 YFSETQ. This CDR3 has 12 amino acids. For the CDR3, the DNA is TGCGCCAGCAGCGCCCGCCGGGAGACCCAGTACTTC. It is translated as CASSARRETQYF. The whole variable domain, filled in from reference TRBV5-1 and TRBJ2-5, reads KAGVTQTPRYLIKTRGQQVTLSCSPISGHRSVSWYQQTPGQGLQFLFEYFSETQRNKGNFPGRFSGRQFSNSRSEMNVSTLELGDSALYLCASSARRETQYFGPGTRLLVL.